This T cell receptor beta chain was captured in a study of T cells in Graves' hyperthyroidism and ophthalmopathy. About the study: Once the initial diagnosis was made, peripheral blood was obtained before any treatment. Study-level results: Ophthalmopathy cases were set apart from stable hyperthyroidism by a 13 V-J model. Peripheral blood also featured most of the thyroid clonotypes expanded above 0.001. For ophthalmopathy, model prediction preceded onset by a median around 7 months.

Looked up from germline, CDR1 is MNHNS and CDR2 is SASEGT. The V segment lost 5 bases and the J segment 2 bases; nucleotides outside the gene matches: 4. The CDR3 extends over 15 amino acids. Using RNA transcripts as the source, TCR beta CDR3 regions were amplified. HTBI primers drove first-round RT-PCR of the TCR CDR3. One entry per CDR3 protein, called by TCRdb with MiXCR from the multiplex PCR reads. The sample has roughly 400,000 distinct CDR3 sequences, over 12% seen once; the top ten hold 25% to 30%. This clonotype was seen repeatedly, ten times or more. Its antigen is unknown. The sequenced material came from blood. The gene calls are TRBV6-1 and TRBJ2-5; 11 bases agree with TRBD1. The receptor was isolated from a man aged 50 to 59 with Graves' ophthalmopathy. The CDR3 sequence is CASSSGQGEQETQYF. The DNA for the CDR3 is TGTGCCAGCAGTTCGGGACAGGGGGAACAAGAGACCCAGTACTTC.